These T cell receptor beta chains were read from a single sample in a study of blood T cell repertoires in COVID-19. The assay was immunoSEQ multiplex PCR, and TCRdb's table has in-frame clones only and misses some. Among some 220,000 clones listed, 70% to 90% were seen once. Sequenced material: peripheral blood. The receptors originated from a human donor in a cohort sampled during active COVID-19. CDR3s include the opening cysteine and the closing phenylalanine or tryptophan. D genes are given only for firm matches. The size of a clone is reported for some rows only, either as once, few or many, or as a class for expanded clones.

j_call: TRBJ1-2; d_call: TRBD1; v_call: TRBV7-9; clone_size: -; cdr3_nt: TGTGCCAGCAGCCCTAGCTTGGGGGGACAGGACCCTGGCTACACCTTC; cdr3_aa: CASSPSLGGQDPGYTF
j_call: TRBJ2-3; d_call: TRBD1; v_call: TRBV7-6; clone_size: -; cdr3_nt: TGTGCCAGCAGCTTAGGGTTTAGGACAGGGGGGCGACTGGATACGCAGTATTTT; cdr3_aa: CASSLGFRTGGRLDTQYF
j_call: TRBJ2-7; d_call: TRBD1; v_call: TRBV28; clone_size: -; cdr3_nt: TGTGCCAGCAGTTCCCCCCAGGGACAGGCCTTCTACGAGCAGTACTTC; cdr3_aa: CASSSPQGQAFYEQYF
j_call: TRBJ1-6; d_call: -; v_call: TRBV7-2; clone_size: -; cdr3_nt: TGTGCCAGCAGCAGCGGGGGGCCGGGATCACCCCTCCACTTT; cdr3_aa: CASSSGGPGSPLHF
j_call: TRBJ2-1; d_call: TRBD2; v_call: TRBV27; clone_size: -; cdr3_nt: TGTGCCAGCAGTAGGAGGACTAGTGCAATCACAAGTGAGCAGTTCTTC; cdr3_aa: CASSRRTSAITSEQFF
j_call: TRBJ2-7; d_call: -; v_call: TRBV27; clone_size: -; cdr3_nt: TGTGCCAGCAGTTTACGGCCTAGCCCGCAGGGGGAGCAGTACTTC; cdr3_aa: CASSLRPSPQGEQYF
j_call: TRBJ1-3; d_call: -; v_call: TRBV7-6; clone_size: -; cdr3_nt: TGTGCCAGCAGCTCCCGCCGGGACACCTCTGGAAACACCATATATTTT; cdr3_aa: CASSSRRDTSGNTIYF
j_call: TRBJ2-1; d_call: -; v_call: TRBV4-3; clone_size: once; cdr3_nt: TGCGCCAGCAGCCAAGACTGGCTAGACAATGAGCAGTTCTTC; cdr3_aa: CASSQDWLDNEQFF
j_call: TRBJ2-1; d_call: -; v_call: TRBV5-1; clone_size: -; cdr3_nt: TGCGCCAGCAGCTTGGTGCAGGGGACCTACAATGAGCAGTTCTTC; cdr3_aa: CASSLVQGTYNEQFF
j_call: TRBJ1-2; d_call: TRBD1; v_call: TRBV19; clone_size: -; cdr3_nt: TGTGCCAGTAGAGGGACAGGGTTTTATGGCTACACCTTC; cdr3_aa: CASRGTGFYGYTF
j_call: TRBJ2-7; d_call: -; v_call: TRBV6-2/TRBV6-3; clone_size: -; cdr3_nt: TGTGCCAGCAGTTACTCGGATTGGGGAACAGGGAACTACGAGCAGTACTTC; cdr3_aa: CASSYSDWGTGNYEQYF
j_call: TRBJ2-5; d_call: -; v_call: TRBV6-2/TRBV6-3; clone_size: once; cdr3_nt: TGTGCCAGCAGTTACGCTGGGTATGCAGGGGAAGAGACCCAGTACTTC; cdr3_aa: CASSYAGYAGEETQYF
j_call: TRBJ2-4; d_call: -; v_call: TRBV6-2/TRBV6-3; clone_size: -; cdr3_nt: TGTGCCAGCAGCCGACAGCTAAATGCGGACATTCAGTACTTC; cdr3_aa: CASSRQLNADIQYF